These 23 T cell receptor beta chains share one sample of origin, sequenced in a study of blood T cells in healthy people across ages. The second PCR ran about 6 to 11 cycles with a sample-barcoded 5' primer and J-beta primers. TCRdb used MiXCR to reprocess the 5' RACE reads, holding one entry per CDR3 protein. This sample has over 600,000 distinct CDR3 sequences, with around 45% found just once. Sequenced sample: blood. The receptors come from a man older than 75 in good health.

About this clonotype: The junction differs from germline at one of its ends, possibly a read error. The gene calls are TRBV12-3 or TRBV12-4 and TRBJ2-5; no definite D call. CDR3 size: 13 residues. The CDR3 spells CTSSLRSQETQYF. For the CDR3, the DNA is TGTACCAGCAGTTTAAGGTCGCAAGAGACCCAGTACTTC.

This clonotype has only a few counts. The chain recombines TRBV10-1 with TRBJ2-3; 8 nucleotides agree with TRBD1. Germline CDR1 and CDR2: WNHNN and SYGVQD (reference sequence). Trimming cost V 2 bases and J 9 bases; bases outside gene matches: 4. CDR3 size: 13 residues. This CDR3 is CASSEGQGLTQYF. The CDR3 DNA sequence: TGCGCCAGCAGTGAGGGACAGGGCCTAACGCAGTATTTT.

This clonotype was counted between two and nine times. The chain joins TRBV5-1 to TRBJ2-7, with 11 bases lining up with TRBD2. This CDR3 spans 15 amino acids. Losses at the gene ends were 4 bases for V and 7 bases for J; bases not matched to a gene: 10. Per germline, CDR1 SGHRS and CDR2 YFSETQ. The CDR3 nucleotides read TGCGCCAGCAGCCTCACTAGCGGGAGTCGGAATGAGCAGTACTTC. As protein: CASSLTSGSRNEQYF.

This clonotype was seen ten or more times. This chain uses TRBV29-1 with TRBJ1-2, with no clear D. The CDR3 covers 11 residues. The V end lost 7 bases, the J end lost 8 bases, and 14 bases lay between the germline ends. CDR1 and CDR2 from the germline V gene are SQVTM and ANQGSEA. Here the CDR3 reads CSAPSGRGYTF. The CDR3 nucleotides read TGCAGCGCCCCATCCGGGCGCGGCTACACCTTC.

Only a few counts were recorded for this clonotype. V and J are TRBV20-1 and TRBJ2-5; weak D call: TRBD2 (7 bases). The CDR3 contains 14 residues. The germline V and J ends were trimmed by 2 bases and 13 bases, with 23 bases remaining between them. Germline loops: CDR1 DFQATT, CDR2 SNEGSKA (reference sequence). CDR3 sequence: CSARTNRASGRGYF. DNA for the CDR3: TGCAGTGCTAGAACAAACAGGGCTAGCGGTAGAGGGTACTTC.

This clonotype was detected ten times or more. This chain links TRBV25-1 with TRBJ2-5; D perhaps matches TRBD1 (7 bases). The V end was cut by 7 bases, the J end by 5 bases, with 17 bases between. Germline lookup yields CDR1 MGHDK and CDR2 SYGVNS. This CDR3 region has 14 residues. The CDR3 is CASKFLQGRETQYF. The CDR3 region has the DNA TGTGCCAGCAAATTCCTACAGGGGAGGGAGACCCAGTACTTC.

A word on this clonotype: A much larger clone sits a single nucleotide away, making a read error possible. The CDR3 reads CASSLDASDLGEQYF. CDR3 coding DNA: TGTGCCAGCAGCTTGGACGCTAGCGATTTGGGTGAGCAGTACTTC. The rearrangement joins TRBV5-6 to TRBJ2-4; D is perhaps TRBD2 (6 bases). V lost 0 bases, J lost 13 bases, and 20 bases lay in between. Per germline, CDR1 SGHDT and CDR2 YYEEEE. CDR3 length equals 15 residues.

Many counts were recorded for this clonotype. The V gene is TRBV7-2, the J gene TRBJ1-4; D is uncertain. The CDR3 is 14 amino acids. Trimming cost V 1 base and J 5 bases, with 8 bases left between them. Germline CDR1 SGHTA, CDR2 FQGNSA. CDR3 in amino acids: CASSLGGINEKLFF. The CDR3 nucleotides are TGTGCCAGCAGCTTAGGTGGGATCAATGAAAAACTGTTTTTT.

The chain joins TRBV6-2 or TRBV6-3 to TRBJ2-5; maybe TRBD2 (6 bases). The CDR3 is 14 residues long. Germline loops: CDR1 MNHEY, CDR2 SVGEGT. The V gene lost 7 bases and the J gene lost 0 bases, with 12 bases spanning the gap. CDR3 loop: CASKGGGNQETQYF. The DNA for the CDR3 is TGTGCCAGCAAAGGCGGAGGGAACCAAGAGACCCAGTACTTC.

The chain recombines TRBV5-1 with TRBJ2-7; D ambiguous. This CDR3 is built from 15 residues. Germline V CDR1 and CDR2: SGHRS, YFSETQ. V was shortened by 0 bases and J by 5 bases, with 15 bases between the two germline ends. This CDR3 reads CASSLAGNLRHEQYF. The DNA for the CDR3 is TGCGCCAGCAGCTTGGCCGGCAATTTAAGGCACGAGCAGTACTTC. The full variable domain, in which reference TRBV5-1 and TRBJ2-7 provide the parts outside the CDR3, is KAGVTQTPRYLIKTRGQQVTLSCSPISGHRSVSWYQQTPGQGLQFLFEYFSETQRNKGNFPGRFSGRQFSNSRSEMNVSTLELGDSALYLCASSLAGNLRHEQYFGPGTRLTVT.

The chain joins TRBV5-3 to TRBJ1-5; 8 bases are shared with TRBD1. TRBV5-3 is marked as an open reading frame, function uncertain. The ends lost 4 bases at V and 0 bases at J; junction bases unmatched: 15. The length of the CDR3 is 19 residues. CDR3 loop: CARSGNRDRQSYSNQPQHF. The CDR3 DNA follows: TGTGCCAGAAGCGGGAATCGGGACAGGCAGTCCTATAGCAATCAGCCCCAGCATTTT.

There are a few counts of this clonotype. CDR3 amino acids: CASSSRTKNYEQYF. The CDR3 coding sequence is TGTGCCAGCAGCTCCCGGACTAAAAACTACGAGCAGTACTTC. The rearrangement uses TRBV3-1 and TRBJ2-7; D is perhaps TRBD2 (6 bases). Germline CDR1 is LGHDT and CDR2 is YNNKEL (reference sequence). Deletions cut 5 bases from V and 3 bases from J, with 14 bases between. The CDR3 runs 14 residues.

This rearrangement joins TRBV18 to TRBJ2-1; TRBD2 aligns across 11 bases. Unmatched junction bases numbered 7, after V lost 0 bases and J lost 3 bases. Germline assignment: CDR1 KGHSH and CDR2 LQKENI. The CDR3 sequence is 18 residues long. The CDR3 sequence is CASSPPVELAGVYNEQFF. The CDR3 coding sequence is TGTGCCAGCTCACCACCGGTGGAACTAGCGGGGGTCTACAATGAGCAGTTCTTC.

This clonotype has a handful of counts. The chain is built from TRBV29-1 and TRBJ1-4, with TRBD1 as a possible D gene (5 bases). Trimming took 1 base from V and 7 from J, leaving 13 bases between them. Germline CDR1 is SQVTM and CDR2 is ANQGSEA. The CDR3 runs to 14 residues. CDR3 nucleotide sequence: TGCAGCGTTGAAGGAAGCAGGGATAGTGAAAAACTGTTTTTT. It is translated as CSVEGSRDSEKLFF.

The chain links TRBV20-1 to TRBJ2-7; perhaps TRBD1 as D (6 bases). The J call may be mistaken, given a closer DNA end match to TRBJ2-5. Germline CDR1 DFQATT, CDR2 SNEGSKA (reference sequence). The CDR3 is 14 residues long. CDR3 amino acids: CSARTTGFRETQYF. Written as DNA, the CDR3 is TGCAGTGCAAGAACGACAGGCTTCAGGGAGACCCAGTACTTC.

This rearrangement joins TRBV12-3 or TRBV12-4 to TRBJ1-1, with 10 bases aligning to TRBD1. The trim removed 1 base at V and 0 bases at J, leaving 2 bases unmatched. The CDR3 consists of 16 residues. Here the CDR3 reads CASSLGQGAVNTEAFF. Here the CDR3 DNA reads TGTGCCAGCAGTTTAGGACAGGGGGCGGTGAACACTGAAGCTTTCTTT.

This clonotype was picked up many times. The chain uses TRBV4-3 and TRBJ2-7; TRBD2 aligns across 7 bases. CDR3 length: 16 residues. The junction had 7 bases not matched to a gene; V was cut back by 0 bases and J by 2 bases. CDR1 and CDR2 from the germline V gene are LGHNA and YSLEER. CDR3 protein: CASSQDYGRIAYEQYF. DNA for the CDR3: TGCGCCAGCAGCCAAGATTACGGGAGGATCGCCTACGAGCAGTACTTC.

This clonotype was detected a few times. The chain couples TRBV19 to TRBJ2-3; tentatively, D is TRBD1 or TRBD2 (5 bases each). V was shortened by 6 bases and J by 6 bases, with 22 bases between the two germline ends. The germline gives CDR1 LNHDA, CDR2 SQIVND (reference sequence). The CDR3 length is 16 residues. The CDR3 region is CASSPSSLGTWDTQYF. The CDR3 DNA reads TGTGCCAGTAGCCCGTCCTCTTTGGGGACCTGGGATACGCAGTATTTT. The entire variable domain, with the rest obtained from reference TRBV19 and TRBJ2-3, is as follows: DGGITQSPKYLFRKEGQNVTLSCEQNLNHDAMYWYRQDPGQGLRLIYYSQIVNDFQKGDIAEGYSVSREKKESFPLTVTSAQKNPTAFYLCASSPSSLGTWDTQYFGPGTRLTVL.

The V and J genes are TRBV11-3 and TRBJ2-1; D gene unclear. Germline V lookup: CDR1 SGHNT, CDR2 YENEEA. The CDR3 spans 13 residues. Between the trimmed V and J ends, which lost 4 bases and 1 base, there was a span of 5 bases. The CDR3 reads CASSYGSYNEQFF. In DNA form, the CDR3 reads TGTGCCAGCAGCTATGGTTCCTACAATGAGCAGTTCTTC.

This clonotype was seen many times. The chain joins TRBV12-3 or TRBV12-4 to TRBJ2-1, with D perhaps TRBD2 (5 bases). The CDR3 has 14 amino acids. V gave up 5 bases and J gave up 0 bases, with 8 bases separating them. The CDR3 loop reads CASSRDFSYNEQFF. CDR3 DNA: TGTGCCAGCAGTCGGGATTTCTCCTACAATGAGCAGTTCTTC.

The gene calls are TRBV29-1 and TRBJ1-3; D gene ambiguous. The CDR3 loop spans 16 amino acids. CDR1 is SQVTM, CDR2 ANQGSEA, per germline. Here the CDR3 reads CGASLPAGSSGNTIYF. CDR3 nucleotides: TGCGGCGCATCCCTCCCGGCGGGCAGCTCTGGAAACACCATATATTTT.

This clonotype was counted once. One junction end disagrees with the germline gene, perhaps due to a read error. CDR3 nucleotide sequence: TGTACCAGCAGCCTAGGGCATAACTACGAGCAGTACTTC. This encodes CTSSLGHNYEQYF. This sequence joins TRBV12-3 or TRBV12-4 and TRBJ2-7; D not certain. The CDR3 is 13 residues long.

This clonotype has just one count. A read error may produce the germline difference seen at one junction end. The chain uses TRBV12-3 or TRBV12-4 and TRBJ2-5, with D possibly matching TRBD1 (6 bases). The CDR3 contains 14 residues. CDR3 DNA sequence: TGTGCCAGCAGCTGGGGACAAACCCAAGGGACCCAGTACTTC. This codes for CASSWGQTQGTQYF.